This record covers a single T cell receptor beta chain. The entry originates in a study of blood T cell repertoires in COVID-19. Study-wide background: T cells, B-cell-depleted T cells, or PBMCs supplied cDNA or gDNA.

The repertoire was sequenced with immunoSEQ multiplex PCR; TCRdb's copy has only in-frame clones and lacks some. This sample has around 150,000 clones, with about 89% found just once. The CDR3 has 14 residues. Germline V gene data show CDR1 as LGHDT and CDR2 as YNNKEL (reference sequence). V dropped 4 bases and J dropped 3; count of bases not matched to a gene: 6. Sequenced input: peripheral blood. The receptor was derived from a man aged 45-65 years with active COVID-19. This sequence joins TRBV3-1 (or the pseudogene TRBV3-2) and TRBJ2-7; 7 bases agree with TRBD1. The chain's CDR3 is CASSPTGNLYEQYF. The DNA of the CDR3 is TGTGCCAGCAGCCCGACAGGGAATCTCTACGAGCAGTACTTC.